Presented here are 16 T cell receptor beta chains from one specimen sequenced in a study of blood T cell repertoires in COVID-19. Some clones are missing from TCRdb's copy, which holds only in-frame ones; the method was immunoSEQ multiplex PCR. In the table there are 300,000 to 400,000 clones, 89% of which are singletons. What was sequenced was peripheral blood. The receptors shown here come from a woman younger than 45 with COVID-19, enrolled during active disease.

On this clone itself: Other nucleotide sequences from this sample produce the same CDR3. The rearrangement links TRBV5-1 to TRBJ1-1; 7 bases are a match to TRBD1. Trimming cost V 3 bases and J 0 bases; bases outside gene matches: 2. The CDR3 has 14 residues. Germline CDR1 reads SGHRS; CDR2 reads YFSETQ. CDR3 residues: CASSSGQLNTEAFF. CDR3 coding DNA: TGCGCCAGCAGCTCGGGACAGCTGAACACTGAAGCTTTCTTT. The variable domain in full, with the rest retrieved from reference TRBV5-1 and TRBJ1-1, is KAGVTQTPRYLIKTRGQQVTLSCSPISGHRSVSWYQQTPGQGLQFLFEYFSETQRNKGNFPGRFSGRQFSNSRSEMNVSTLELGDSALYLCASSSGQLNTEAFFGQGTRLTVV.

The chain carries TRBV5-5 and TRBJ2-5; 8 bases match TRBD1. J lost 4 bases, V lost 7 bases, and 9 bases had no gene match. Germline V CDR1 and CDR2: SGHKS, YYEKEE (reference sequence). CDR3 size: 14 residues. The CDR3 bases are TGTGCCAGCGGGTGGACAGGGTCCCTAGAGACCCAGTACTTC. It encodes CASGWTGSLETQYF.

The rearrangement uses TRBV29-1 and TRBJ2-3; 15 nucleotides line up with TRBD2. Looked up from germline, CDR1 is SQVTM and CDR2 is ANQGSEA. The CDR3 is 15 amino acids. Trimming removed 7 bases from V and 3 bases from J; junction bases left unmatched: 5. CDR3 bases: TGCAGCGCACGGACTAGCGGGGGGGCAACAGATACGCAGTATTTT. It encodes CSARTSGGATDTQYF.

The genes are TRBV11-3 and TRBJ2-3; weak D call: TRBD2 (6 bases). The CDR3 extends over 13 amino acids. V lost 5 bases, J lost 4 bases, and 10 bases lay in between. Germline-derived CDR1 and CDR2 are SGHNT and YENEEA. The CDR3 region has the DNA TGTGCCAGCAGCCCGGGGGATTCAGATACGCAGTATTTT. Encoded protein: CASSPGDSDTQYF.

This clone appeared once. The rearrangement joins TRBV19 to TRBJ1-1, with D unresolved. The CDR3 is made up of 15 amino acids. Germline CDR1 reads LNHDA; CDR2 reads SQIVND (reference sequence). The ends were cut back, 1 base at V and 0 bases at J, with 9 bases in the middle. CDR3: CASSIVGRMNTEAFF. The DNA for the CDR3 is TGTGCCAGTAGTATAGTTGGCAGGATGAACACTGAAGCTTTCTTT.

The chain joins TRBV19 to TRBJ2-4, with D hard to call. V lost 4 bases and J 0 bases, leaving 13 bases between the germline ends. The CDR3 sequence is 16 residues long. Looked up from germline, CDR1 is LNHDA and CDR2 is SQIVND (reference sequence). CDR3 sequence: CASSTRPLLAKNIQYF. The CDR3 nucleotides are TGTGCCAGTAGTACGCGCCCCCTTCTAGCCAAAAACATTCAGTACTTC.

CDR3: CAIPGPLAGGTEAFF. In DNA, the CDR3 is TGTGCCATCCCGGGTCCCCTCGCCGGAGGGACTGAAGCTTTCTTT. The J gene is TRBJ1-1, the V gene TRBV7-9; D is unclear. V lost 10 bases and J lost 5, with 23 bases in between. CDR1 and CDR2 (germline): SEHNR, FQNEAQ (reference sequence). This CDR3 has 15 amino acids.

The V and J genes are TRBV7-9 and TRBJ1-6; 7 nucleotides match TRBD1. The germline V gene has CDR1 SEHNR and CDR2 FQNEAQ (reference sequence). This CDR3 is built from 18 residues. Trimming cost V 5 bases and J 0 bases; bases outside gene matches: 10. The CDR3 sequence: CASSLPPGQSSYNSPLHF. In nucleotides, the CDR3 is TGTGCCAGCAGCCTACCCCCGGGACAGAGCTCCTATAATTCACCCCTCCACTTT.

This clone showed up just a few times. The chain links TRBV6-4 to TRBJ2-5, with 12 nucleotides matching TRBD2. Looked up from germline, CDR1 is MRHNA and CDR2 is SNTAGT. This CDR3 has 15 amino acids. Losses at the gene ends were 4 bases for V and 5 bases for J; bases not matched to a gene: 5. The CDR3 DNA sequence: TGTGCCAGCAGTGCTAGCGGGGGGGCCGCTGAGACCCAGTACTTC. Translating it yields CASSASGGAAETQYF.

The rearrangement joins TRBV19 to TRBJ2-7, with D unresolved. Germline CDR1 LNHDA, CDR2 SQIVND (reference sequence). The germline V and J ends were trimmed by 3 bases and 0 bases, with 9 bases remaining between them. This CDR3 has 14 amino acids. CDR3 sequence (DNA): TGTGCCAGTAGTATGTCAGGAAGCTCCTACGAGCAGTACTTC. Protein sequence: CASSMSGSSYEQYF. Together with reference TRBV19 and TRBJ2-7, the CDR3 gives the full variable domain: DGGITQSPKYLFRKEGQNVTLSCEQNLNHDAMYWYRQDPGQGLRLIYYSQIVNDFQKGDIAEGYSVSREKKESFPLTVTSAQKNPTAFYLCASSMSGSSYEQYFGPGTRLTVT.

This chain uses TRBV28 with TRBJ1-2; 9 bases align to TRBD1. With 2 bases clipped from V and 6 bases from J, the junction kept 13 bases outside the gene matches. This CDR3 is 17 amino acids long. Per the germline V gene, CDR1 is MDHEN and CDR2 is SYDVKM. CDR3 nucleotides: TGTGCCAGCAGTTTAGCGTTTGGGACAGGGATATATGATGGCTACACCTTC. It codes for CASSLAFGTGIYDGYTF.

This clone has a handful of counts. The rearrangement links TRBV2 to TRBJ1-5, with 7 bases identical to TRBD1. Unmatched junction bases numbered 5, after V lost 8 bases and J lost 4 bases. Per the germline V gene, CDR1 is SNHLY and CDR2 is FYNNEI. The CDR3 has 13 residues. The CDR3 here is CASGKGQNQPQHF. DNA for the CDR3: TGTGCCAGCGGAAAGGGACAGAATCAGCCCCAGCATTTT. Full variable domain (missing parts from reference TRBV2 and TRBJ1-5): EPEVTQTPSHQVTQMGQEVILRCVPISNHLYFYWYRQILGQKVEFLVSFYNNEISEKSEIFDDQFSVERPDGSNFTLKIRSTKLEDSAMYFCASGKGQNQPQHFGDGTRLSIL.

The CDR3 is CASSVAQGNTGELFF. For the CDR3, the DNA is TGTGCCAGCAGCGTAGCACAGGGTAACACCGGGGAGCTGTTTTTT. V is TRBV9 and J is TRBJ2-2; perhaps TRBD1 as D (6 bases). This CDR3 is built from 15 residues. The germline V and J ends were trimmed by 0 bases and 2 bases, with 8 bases remaining between them. Per germline, CDR1 SGDLS and CDR2 YYNGEE.

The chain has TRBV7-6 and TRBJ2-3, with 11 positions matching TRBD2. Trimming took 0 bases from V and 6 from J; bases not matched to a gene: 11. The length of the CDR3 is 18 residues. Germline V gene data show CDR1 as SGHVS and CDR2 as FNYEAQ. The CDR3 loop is CASSLALAGGYPRDTQYF. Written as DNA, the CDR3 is TGTGCCAGCAGCTTAGCCCTAGCGGGGGGATATCCGAGGGATACGCAGTATTTT.

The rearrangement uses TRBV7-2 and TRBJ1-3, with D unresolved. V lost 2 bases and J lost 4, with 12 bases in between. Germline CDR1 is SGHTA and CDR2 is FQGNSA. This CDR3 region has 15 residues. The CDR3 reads CASSLQQRAGNTIYF. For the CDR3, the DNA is TGTGCCAGCAGCTTACAGCAGAGGGCCGGAAACACCATATATTTT.

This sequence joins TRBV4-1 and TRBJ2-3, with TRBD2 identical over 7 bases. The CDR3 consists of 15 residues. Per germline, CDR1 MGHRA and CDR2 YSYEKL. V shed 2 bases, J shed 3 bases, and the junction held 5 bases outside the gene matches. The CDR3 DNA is TGCGCCAGCAGCCAAATGGGACTACAGACAGATACGCAGTATTTT. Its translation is CASSQMGLQTDTQYF.